The rows below give T cell receptor beta chains drawn from one sample of a study of cytomegalovirus exposure and HLA in healthy donors. The method was immunoSEQ multiplex PCR; TCRdb's version includes in-frame clones alone and lacks a portion of them. The sample lists about 160,000 clones, roughly 82% occurring once. The source material was PBMCs. The source is a girl aged 5 to 17 in good health and CMV-seropositive. CDR3s leave out the opening cysteine and the closing phenylalanine or tryptophan. Fields, in order: J gene, D gene, V gene, CDR3 protein. D genes are given only for firm matches.

J gene: TRBJ2-1; D gene: -; V gene: TRBV9; CDR3 protein: ASSPGLIYNEQF
J gene: TRBJ2-1; D gene: TRBD2; V gene: TRBV9; CDR3 protein: ASSARTSGRNSYNEQF
J gene: TRBJ1-1; D gene: -; V gene: TRBV5-6; CDR3 protein: ASSFRNTEAF
J gene: TRBJ2-5; D gene: TRBD2; V gene: TRBV4-3; CDR3 protein: ASSHGIAGETQY
J gene: TRBJ2-3; D gene: TRBD1; V gene: TRBV5-1; CDR3 protein: ASSTRQGFGTDTQY
J gene: TRBJ2-1; D gene: TRBD1; V gene: TRBV28; CDR3 protein: AIAGTGGSGPSYNEQF
J gene: TRBJ1-2; D gene: TRBD1; V gene: TRBV25-1; CDR3 protein: ASSDYGTAGHGYT
J gene: TRBJ2-7; D gene: -; V gene: TRBV28; CDR3 protein: ASSLILLNYEQY
J gene: TRBJ2-1; D gene: -; V gene: TRBV9; CDR3 protein: ASSVGLLFYNEQF
J gene: TRBJ1-2; D gene: -; V gene: TRBV7-9; CDR3 protein: ASSLDGDNYGYT
J gene: TRBJ1-2; D gene: -; V gene: TRBV9; CDR3 protein: ASSVVPGASGYT
J gene: TRBJ2-7; D gene: -; V gene: TRBV5-1; CDR3 protein: ASSLVGGPTYEQY
J gene: TRBJ1-1; D gene: -; V gene: TRBV25-1; CDR3 protein: ASSNPTGGTEAF
J gene: TRBJ2-2; D gene: TRBD1; V gene: TRBV18; CDR3 protein: ASSPIQGASLTGELF
J gene: TRBJ1-1; D gene: -; V gene: TRBV6-1; CDR3 protein: ASSESIYSVNTEAF
J gene: TRBJ1-2; D gene: -; V gene: TRBV2; CDR3 protein: ASRLGQNGYT
J gene: TRBJ2-7; D gene: TRBD2; V gene: TRBV5-1; CDR3 protein: ASGTSRGVNYEQY
J gene: TRBJ2-3; D gene: TRBD1; V gene: TRBV11-2; CDR3 protein: ASSKGTGAGRFPDTQY
J gene: TRBJ2-1; D gene: -; V gene: TRBV6-4; CDR3 protein: ASSDNGGRQF
J gene: TRBJ1-1; D gene: -; V gene: TRBV5-1; CDR3 protein: ASSLETVNTEAF
J gene: TRBJ2-3; D gene: -; V gene: TRBV30; CDR3 protein: AWSGASDRSTDTQY
J gene: TRBJ2-1; D gene: -; V gene: TRBV4-3; CDR3 protein: ASSQDSRSSYNEQF
J gene: TRBJ1-4; D gene: TRBD1; V gene: TRBV5-6; CDR3 protein: ASSHDRATNEKLF
J gene: TRBJ1-5; D gene: -; V gene: TRBV6-6; CDR3 protein: ATGREGSNQPQH
J gene: TRBJ1-1; D gene: -; V gene: TRBV6-6; CDR3 protein: ASSHGAEAF
J gene: TRBJ2-5; D gene: TRBD1; V gene: TRBV5-1; CDR3 protein: ASSLGDRARETQY
J gene: TRBJ2-7; D gene: -; V gene: TRBV30; CDR3 protein: AWSLNYEQY
J gene: TRBJ2-3; D gene: TRBD2; V gene: TRBV27; CDR3 protein: ASSPSPSGREDTQY
J gene: TRBJ2-3; D gene: -; V gene: TRBV27; CDR3 protein: ASSFGGTDTQY
J gene: TRBJ1-1; D gene: -; V gene: TRBV7-9; CDR3 protein: ASSLGANTEAF
J gene: TRBJ2-3; D gene: TRBD2; V gene: TRBV25-1; CDR3 protein: ASSDDGGLPGTTQY
J gene: TRBJ1-5; D gene: -; V gene: TRBV7-2; CDR3 protein: ASSLAGADQPQH
J gene: TRBJ2-7; D gene: -; V gene: TRBV6-1; CDR3 protein: ASSENRVRLWY
J gene: TRBJ2-3; D gene: TRBD1; V gene: TRBV2; CDR3 protein: ASSGTGGDTQY
J gene: TRBJ2-1; D gene: -; V gene: TRBV15; CDR3 protein: ATSRDGGSMREF
J gene: TRBJ2-7; D gene: -; V gene: TRBV13; CDR3 protein: ASRLNYEQY
J gene: TRBJ2-3; D gene: TRBD2; V gene: TRBV19; CDR3 protein: ASAWVRGLAGEDTQY
J gene: TRBJ1-6; D gene: TRBD1; V gene: TRBV30; CDR3 protein: AWDRGNSPLH
J gene: TRBJ2-5; D gene: -; V gene: TRBV7-9; CDR3 protein: ASSITIPGVETQY
J gene: TRBJ1-3; D gene: -; V gene: TRBV7-8; CDR3 protein: ASSLSPRLAGGNTIY